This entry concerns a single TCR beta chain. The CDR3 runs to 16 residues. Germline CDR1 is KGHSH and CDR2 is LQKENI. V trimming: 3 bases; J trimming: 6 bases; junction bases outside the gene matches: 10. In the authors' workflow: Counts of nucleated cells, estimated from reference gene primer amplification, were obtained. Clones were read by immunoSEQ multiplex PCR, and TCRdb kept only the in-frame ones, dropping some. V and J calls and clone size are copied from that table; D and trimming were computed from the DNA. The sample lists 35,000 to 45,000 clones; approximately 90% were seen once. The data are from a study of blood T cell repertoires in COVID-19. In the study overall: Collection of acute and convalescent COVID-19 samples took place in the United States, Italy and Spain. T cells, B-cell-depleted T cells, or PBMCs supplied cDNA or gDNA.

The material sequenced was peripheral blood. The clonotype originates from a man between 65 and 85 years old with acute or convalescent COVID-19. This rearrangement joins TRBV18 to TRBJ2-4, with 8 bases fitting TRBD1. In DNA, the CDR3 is TGTGCCAGCTCACCTACCCAGGGGGCTTCCGGAAACATTCAGTACTTC. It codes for CASSPTQGASGNIQYF.